This T cell receptor beta chain was captured by sequencing in a study of blood T cell repertoires in COVID-19 (dated by TCRdb to 2018 to 2021). Broadly, across the study: The collaborator samples originated in the United States, Italy and Spain and spanned the acute and convalescent phases of COVID-19. Deeply sampled blood TCRbeta repertoires from subjects exposed to, actively infected with, or recovered from COVID-19 were included in the dataset. The repertoires were released in a freely available public database intended as a resource for research on the immune response to SARS-CoV-2. The material from the prospective study consisted of cDNA or gDNA derived from T cells, B-cell-depleted T cells, or PBMCs. Nearly every sample came with metadata listing a de-identified subject ID, COVID-19 status, age in years and sex. Where available, HLA class I and class II types were taken from metadata supplied by the sample provider and were not determined by assay-based typing. Samples were obtained from the ongoing ImmuneRACE study (first 160 participants) and from 1,254 subjects provided by 6 global collaborators. The paper's findings and limits, for the study overall: Clinical and demographic metadata were provided uncurated, with the amount varying by source and participant.

Including the terminal cysteine and phenylalanine, the CDR3 comprises 15 residues. The DNA shown is the 45-base CDR3, in frame from base 1. V has 3 bases trimmed and J has 0 bases trimmed; junction bases matching no gene number 3. For CDR1 and CDR2, the germline V gene lists ENHRY and SYGVKD. Each collaborating institution followed its own protocols to collect whole blood in K2EDTA tubes. For TCRbeta analysis, collaborator samples were shipped as frozen whole blood, as isolated PBMCs, or as DNA extracted from either sample type. Details on this clone: No cognate antigen has been identified for it. Base qualities are not recorded, but no much larger clone differs from it by a single base.

TCRbeta CDR3 regions were amplified from genomic DNA by means of the immunoSEQ Assay, a bias-controlled multiplex PCR. The study's own analysis went as follows. The number of nucleated cells in each sample was estimated from the amplification of reference gene primers within the assay. To quantify the absolute abundance of each unique TCRbeta CDR3 rearrangement, sequence reads were collapsed and filtered. For each sample, productive Simpson clonality was calculated by taking the square root of Simpson's diversity index across productive rearrangements. Drawn from immuneACCESS, this table holds only the in-frame rearrangements with V and J called that TCRdb kept. Clones are partly lost; checked studies trace under half to an unresolved V gene and leave the rest unexplained. Clone size and the V and J calls come from that table; the DNA yielded D and trimming. In all, the sample holds roughly 190,000 clones, and about 85% of those were seen once. The top ten constitute roughly 21% of the sample.

Sequencing was performed on peripheral blood. The sequence links TRBV10-3 to TRBJ1-2, and 8 junction bases match TRBD1. The sequence came from a man in his fifties or sixties with active or convalescent COVID-19. The DNA reads TGTGCCATCAGTGAAGGACAGGGAACTAACTATGGCTACACCTTC. It translates as CAISEGQGTNYGYTF.